The 15 T cell receptor beta chains below were found in one sample sequenced in a study of siplizumab effects on memory and regulatory T cells. TCRdb keeps only in-frame clones here, not all; method: immunoSEQ multiplex PCR. The sample lists 100,000 or so clones; around 90% were seen once. The sequenced material came from Tregs sorted from blood. All receptors come from a human donor in good health.

This chain uses TRBV18 with TRBJ2-3; D is undetermined. Trimming pared 6 bases from V and 3 bases from J, leaving 7 bases between. Germline-derived CDR1 and CDR2 are KGHSH and LQKENI. The CDR3 loop spans 12 amino acids. The CDR3 sequence: CASSTETDTQYF. Written as DNA, the CDR3 is TGTGCCAGCTCCACCGAGACAGATACGCAGTATTTT.

V gene TRBV7-3 combines with J gene TRBJ2-5; D is possibly TRBD1 or TRBD2 (5 bases each). Germline lookup yields CDR1 SGHTA and CDR2 FQGTGA. The CDR3 totals 15 residues. The V and J ends lost 5 bases and 2 bases respectively, with 15 bases between them. CDR3 sequence (DNA): TGTGCCAGCAGCCTGGGGGAGCTAGGACAAGAGACCCAGTACTTC. This encodes CASSLGELGQETQYF.

The chain couples TRBV6-4 to TRBJ2-4; D perhaps matches TRBD1 (5 bases). The V gene's germline CDR1 is MRHNA and CDR2 SNTAGT. This CDR3 is 17 amino acids long. Trimming shortened V by 2 bases and J by 0 bases, and 14 bases separated the two germline ends. Written as DNA, the CDR3 is TGTGCCAGCAGTGACCCCCGCAGGGAACTAGCCAAAAACATTCAGTACTTC. Translation gives CASSDPRRELAKNIQYF.

CDR3 in amino acids: CATYRGLEGYTF. The CDR3 bases are TGTGCCACGTACAGGGGCCTTGAAGGCTACACCTTC. J is TRBJ1-2 and V is TRBV7-9; 7 nucleotides line up with TRBD1. V lost 10 bases and J lost 8; bases outside the gene matches: 10. The CDR3 extends over 12 amino acids. In germline, CDR1 is SEHNR, CDR2 FQNEAQ (reference sequence).

This clone has only one observation. The chain links TRBV10-1 to TRBJ1-6; weak D call: TRBD1 (6 bases). Germline assignment: CDR1 WNHNN and CDR2 SYGVQD (reference sequence). CDR3 length: 13 amino acids. Trimming took 3 bases from V and 8 from J, leaving 8 bases between them. The chain's CDR3 is CASSERGDSPLHF. CDR3 sequence (DNA): TGCGCCAGCAGTGAAAGGGGGGATTCACCCCTCCACTTT.

This rearrangement joins TRBV6-5 to TRBJ2-7, with D perhaps TRBD2 (5 bases). CDR1 and CDR2 from the germline V gene are MNHEY and SVGAGI. Trimming shortened V by 1 base and J by 1 base, and 14 bases separated the two germline ends. The CDR3 sequence is 16 residues long. Here the CDR3 DNA reads TGTGCCAGCAGTTACTTATCGGGGAGTAGTTCCTACGAGCAGTACTTC. Protein sequence: CASSYLSGSSSYEQYF.

The J gene is TRBJ2-3, the V gene TRBV29-1; no definite D call. From germline, CDR1 is SQVTM and CDR2 ANQGSEA. This CDR3 has 12 residues. The V and J ends lost 0 bases and 0 bases respectively, with 1 base between them. This chain's CDR3 is CSVEDSTDTQYF. The CDR3 DNA sequence: TGCAGCGTTGAAGACAGCACAGATACGCAGTATTTT.

This clone was observed once. This chain uses TRBV7-6 with TRBJ2-3; 9 nucleotides align to TRBD1. Germline loops: CDR1 SGHVS, CDR2 FNYEAQ. Trimming took 5 bases from V and 1 from J; bases not matched to a gene: 4. This CDR3 contains 15 residues. The DNA for the CDR3 is TGTGCCAGCAGCCCGGACAGGGGTCGCACAGATACGCAGTATTTT. Its translation: CASSPDRGRTDTQYF.

The chain is built from TRBV2 and TRBJ2-7; 10 nucleotides line up with TRBD2. J gave up 3 bases and V 8 bases, and 4 bases lay outside the gene matches. This CDR3 region has 13 residues. The germline gives CDR1 SNHLY, CDR2 FYNNEI. Here the CDR3 reads CASGASGGYEQYF. The CDR3 bases are TGTGCCAGCGGGGCTAGCGGGGGCTACGAGCAGTACTTC.

The CDR3 is CASGGLAGVNEQFF. As DNA, the CDR3 is TGTGCCAGCGGAGGACTAGCGGGAGTCAATGAGCAGTTCTTC. The V and J genes are TRBV7-8 and TRBJ2-1; 13 positions agree with TRBD2. J was trimmed by 6 bases and V by 8 bases; bases with no gene match: 4. The germline gives CDR1 SGHVS, CDR2 FQNEAQ. The CDR3 has 14 residues. Full variable domain (outside the CDR3, taken from reference TRBV7-8 and TRBJ2-1): GAGVSQSPRYKVAKRGQDVALRCDPISGHVSLFWYQQALGQGPEFLTYFQNEAQLDKSGLPSDRFFAERPEGSVSTLKIQRTQQEDSAVYLCASGGLAGVNEQFFGPGTRLTVL.

The chain employs TRBV28 and TRBJ1-1, with no clear D. The ends were cut back, 1 base at V and 2 bases at J, with 14 bases in the middle. This CDR3 comprises 16 residues. The V gene's germline CDR1 is MDHEN and CDR2 SYDVKM. DNA for the CDR3: TGTGCCAGCAGTTTATTGGGCCCAAGGGAAAACACTGAAGCTTTCTTT. Its translation: CASSLLGPRENTEAFF. The variable domain in full, with the rest retrieved from reference TRBV28 and TRBJ1-1, is DVKVTQSSRYLVKRTGEKVFLECVQDMDHENMFWYRQDPGLGLRLIYFSYDVKMKEKGDIPEGYSVSREKKERFSLILESASTNQTSMYLCASSLLGPRENTEAFFGQGTRLTVV.

The genes are TRBV2 and TRBJ2-2; D is unclear. CDR1 SNHLY and CDR2 FYNNEI come from the germline V gene. The CDR3 is made up of 14 amino acids. V lost 3 bases and J lost 4, with 9 bases in between. The CDR3 bases are TGTGCCAGCAGTGACTATCAGACCACCGGGGAGCTGTTTTTT. This encodes CASSDYQTTGELFF.

This clone was detected only once. This chain connects TRBV2 to TRBJ2-1, with TRBD2 matching 7 bases. Trimming took 2 bases from V and 6 from J; bases not matched to a gene: 1. Germline-derived CDR1 and CDR2 are SNHLY and FYNNEI. The CDR3 extends over 13 amino acids. CDR3 sequence: CASSERGVNEQFF. CDR3 DNA: TGTGCCAGCAGTGAACGGGGGGTCAATGAGCAGTTCTTC.

This chain connects TRBV11-2 to TRBJ1-3; no reliable D call. The CDR3 loop spans 19 amino acids. V lost 2 bases to trimming and J lost 3 bases, with 23 bases between them. Germline V gene lookup returns CDR1 SGHAT and CDR2 FQNNGV. The CDR3 loop is CASSLMRVRLPDGGNTIYF. CDR3 nucleotide sequence: TGTGCCAGCAGCTTAATGAGGGTCAGGCTGCCTGACGGTGGAAACACCATATATTTT. The full variable domain, completed using reference TRBV11-2 and TRBJ1-3, is EAGVAQSPRYKIIEKRQSVAFWCNPISGHATLYWYQQILGQGPKLLIQFQNNGVVDDSQLPKDRFSAERLKGVDSTLKIQPAKLEDSAVYLCASSLMRVRLPDGGNTIYFGEGSWLTVV.

This sequence joins TRBV19 and TRBJ2-2; D is undetermined. The V and J ends lost 5 bases and 5 bases respectively, with 6 bases between them. The CDR3 is 12 residues long. Germline loops: CDR1 LNHDA, CDR2 SQIVND (reference sequence). The CDR3 sequence is CASSPFTGELFF. CDR3 nucleotide sequence: TGTGCCAGTAGTCCTTTTACCGGGGAGCTGTTTTTT.